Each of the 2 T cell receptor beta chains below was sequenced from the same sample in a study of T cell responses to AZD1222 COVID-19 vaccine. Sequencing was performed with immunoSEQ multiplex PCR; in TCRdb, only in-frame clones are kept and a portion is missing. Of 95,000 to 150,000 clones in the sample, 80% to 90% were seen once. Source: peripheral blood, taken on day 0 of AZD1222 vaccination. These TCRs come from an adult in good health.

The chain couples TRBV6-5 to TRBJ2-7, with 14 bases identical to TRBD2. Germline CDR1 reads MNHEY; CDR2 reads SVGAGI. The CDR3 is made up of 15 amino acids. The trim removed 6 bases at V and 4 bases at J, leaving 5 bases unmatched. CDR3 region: CASRGTSGGSYEQYF. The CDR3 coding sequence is TGTGCCAGCAGAGGGACTAGCGGGGGATCGTACGAGCAGTACTTC.

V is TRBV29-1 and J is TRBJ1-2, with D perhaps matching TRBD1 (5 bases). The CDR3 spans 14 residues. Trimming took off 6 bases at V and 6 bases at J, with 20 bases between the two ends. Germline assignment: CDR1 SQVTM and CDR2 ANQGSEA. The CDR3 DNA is TGCAGCGTAGAGGGTACCCGGCAGGGTAATGGCTACACCTTC. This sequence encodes CSVEGTRQGNGYTF.